This TCR beta chain originates from a study of T cell responses to AZD1222 COVID-19 vaccine (dated by TCRdb to the early 2020s). For context, the study as a whole: A total of around 240 trial participants underwent TCR sequencing, of whom some 210 received two doses of AZD1222 and about 25 received two doses of the MenACWY control vaccine. Trial participants were enrolled into age subgroups of 18-55, 56-69 and 70-plus years, which contained about 150, 27 and 61 TCR-sequenced participants, respectively. General findings and caveats noted by the study authors: A significant rise in spike-specific TCR breadth and depth was observed after two AZD1222 doses relative to day 0 and relative to MenACWY recipients. Epitopes outside the regions mutated in the B.1.351 and B.1.1.7 variants were reportedly recognized by nearly half of the unique spike-specific TCRs. No day 14 peak-response samples were available, so repertoires were characterized only after the peak T cell response. Most participants were white British and females outnumbered males, and the authors suggested that clonal diversity may have been underestimated. The 56-69-year group was small, and its depth increase did not reach significance, likely because of low power. Conclusions about previously exposed vaccinees were limited because only a handful of AZD1222 recipients were SARS-CoV-2 seropositive at baseline. CD4 TCRs associated with the vaccine covered the entire spike protein, and the dominant responses were in regions 160-218 and 743-854.

On this clone itself: Its binding antigen is unknown. No much larger clonotype is one base removed from it; base qualities were not supplied.

The sample's time point, from its label and the paper: baseline before first vaccination. The sample's treatment or condition label, in plain terms: meningococcal conjugate vaccine given as trial control. Vaccinee samples were obtained from the UK trials COV001 and COV002, which included a single-blind randomized controlled phase 2/3 trial of AZD1222 (ChAdOx1 nCoV-19) in healthy adults. For TCRbeta chain sequencing, PBMC samples were collected from trial participants at day 0 and at day 28 after the second dose. Trimming at the junction amounts to 10 bases on V and 0 bases on J, and the germline ends lie 16 bases apart. There are 15 amino acids in the CDR3, from cysteine to phenylalanine inclusive. Only CDR3 DNA remains: 45 bases, in frame from the first base. The germline V gene (reference sequence) provides CDR1 LNHDA and CDR2 SQIVND. The CDR3 regions of human TCRbeta chains were subjected to immunosequencing. In the paper's pipeline: Repertoire TCRs were matched against a reference library of SARS-CoV-2-specific TCRs generated with the MIRA antigen-specificity platform. Breadth was defined as the fraction of unique TCRs that were SARS-CoV-2-associated, and depth was defined as the fraction of total T cells that were SARS-CoV-2-associated. Using the MIRA data, every spike-specific TCR was mapped to the spike region that the TCR reacted to and assigned to either a CD4 or a CD8 class. Log10-transformed breadth and depth values were compared by one-way ANOVA with Sidak's multiple comparisons tests. The table was pulled from immuneACCESS by TCRdb, which kept in-frame rearrangements only. Such tables lose some clones; where checked, under half of the loss comes from unresolved V genes, and the rest has no known cause. For V, J and clone size, that table is used; D and trimming come from the DNA. In this sample the table shows roughly 77,000 clones, roughly nine tenths of which occur a single time. In total, the top ten clones hold approximately 6.5% of the sample.

The sequence is built from TRBV19 and TRBJ1-5, with a tentative D gene TRBD1 over 5 matching bases. The receptor was derived from an adult in good health. Here the sequenced sample was peripheral blood, taken on day 0 of MenACWY control vaccination. The CDR3 protein sequence reads: CATVNRGDSNQPQHF. DNA sequence: TGTGCCACTGTAAACCGGGGGGATAGCAATCAGCCCCAGCATTTT.